This T cell receptor beta chain was observed in a study of T cell responses to AZD1222 COVID-19 vaccine. The table came from immunoSEQ multiplex PCR; TCRdb's copy has only in-frame clones and leaves some out. This table has 160,000 or so clones, around 92% appearing once. The CDR3 spans 19 residues. Germline assignment: CDR1 SGHKS and CDR2 YYEKEE (reference sequence). V dropped 2 bases and J dropped 0; count of bases not matched to a gene: 5. Combined were second doses at about 4 or about 12 weeks. Study-level points and caveats: Repertoires in all cases were sampled only once the peak T cell response had passed.

For this clone: Its antigen is as yet unknown. The same CDR3 also results from other DNA sequences found in this sample.

This material consisted of peripheral blood, taken 28 days after the second AZD1222 dose. This rearrangement joins TRBV5-5 to TRBJ2-6, with 13 bases matching TRBD2. The receptor was isolated from an adult who received the AZD1222 COVID-19 vaccine. This chain's CDR3 is CASSFRTSGGLSGANVLTF. The CDR3 DNA is TGTGCCAGCAGCTTCCGGACTAGCGGGGGCCTCTCTGGGGCCAACGTCCTGACTTTC.